This T cell receptor (beta chain) was found in a study of a mutant IDH1 vaccine in newly diagnosed glioma. Method: immunoSEQ multiplex PCR; TCRdb's copy keeps in-frame clones and lacks some. The sample lists 30,000 or so clones; around nine tenths were seen once. Documented time point: baseline, week 1 (first vaccination visit). As for treatment: pre-vaccination baseline after standard-of-care therapy. Source: PBMCs, taken from a glioma patient treated with radiotherapy, temozolomide or both. The receptor was isolated from a woman between 40 and 55 years old with glioma.

The chain's CDR3 is CASSVGIGNTIYF. Written as DNA, the CDR3 is TGTGCCAGCAGTGTAGGAATCGGAAACACCATATATTTT. The V and J genes are TRBV25-1 and TRBJ1-3; D is unclear. There are 13 residues in the CDR3. Trimming removed 4 bases from V and 4 bases from J, with 8 bases in between. CDR1 and CDR2 from the germline V gene are MGHDK and SYGVNS.